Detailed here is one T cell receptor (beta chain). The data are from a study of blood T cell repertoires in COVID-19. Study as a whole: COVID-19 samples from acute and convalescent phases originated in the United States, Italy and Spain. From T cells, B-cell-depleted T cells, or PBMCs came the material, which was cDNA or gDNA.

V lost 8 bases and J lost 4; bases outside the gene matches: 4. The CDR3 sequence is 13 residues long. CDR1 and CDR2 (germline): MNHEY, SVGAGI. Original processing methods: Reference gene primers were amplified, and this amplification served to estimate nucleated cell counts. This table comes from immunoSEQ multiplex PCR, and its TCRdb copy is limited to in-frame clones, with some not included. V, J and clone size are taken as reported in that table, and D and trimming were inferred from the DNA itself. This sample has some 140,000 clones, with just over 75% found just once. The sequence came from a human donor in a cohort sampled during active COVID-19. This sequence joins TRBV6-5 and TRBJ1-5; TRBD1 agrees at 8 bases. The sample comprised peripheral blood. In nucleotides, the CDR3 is TGTGCCAGCCACCACAGGGGGAATCAGCCCCAGCATTTT. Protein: CASHHRGNQPQHF.